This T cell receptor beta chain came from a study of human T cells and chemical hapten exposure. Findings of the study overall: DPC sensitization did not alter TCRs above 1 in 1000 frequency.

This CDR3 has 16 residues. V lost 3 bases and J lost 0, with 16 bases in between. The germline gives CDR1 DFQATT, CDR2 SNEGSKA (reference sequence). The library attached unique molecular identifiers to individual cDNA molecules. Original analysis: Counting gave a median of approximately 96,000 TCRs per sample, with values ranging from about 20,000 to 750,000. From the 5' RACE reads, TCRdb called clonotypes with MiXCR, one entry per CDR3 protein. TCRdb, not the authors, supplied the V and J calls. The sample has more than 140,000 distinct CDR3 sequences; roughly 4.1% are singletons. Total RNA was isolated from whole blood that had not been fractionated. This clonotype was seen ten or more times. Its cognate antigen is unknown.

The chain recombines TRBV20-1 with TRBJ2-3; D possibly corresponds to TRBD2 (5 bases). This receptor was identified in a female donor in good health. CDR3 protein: CSASASYRTSTDTQYF. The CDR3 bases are TGCAGTGCTAGCGCTAGCTACCGAACGAGCACAGATACGCAGTATTTT.